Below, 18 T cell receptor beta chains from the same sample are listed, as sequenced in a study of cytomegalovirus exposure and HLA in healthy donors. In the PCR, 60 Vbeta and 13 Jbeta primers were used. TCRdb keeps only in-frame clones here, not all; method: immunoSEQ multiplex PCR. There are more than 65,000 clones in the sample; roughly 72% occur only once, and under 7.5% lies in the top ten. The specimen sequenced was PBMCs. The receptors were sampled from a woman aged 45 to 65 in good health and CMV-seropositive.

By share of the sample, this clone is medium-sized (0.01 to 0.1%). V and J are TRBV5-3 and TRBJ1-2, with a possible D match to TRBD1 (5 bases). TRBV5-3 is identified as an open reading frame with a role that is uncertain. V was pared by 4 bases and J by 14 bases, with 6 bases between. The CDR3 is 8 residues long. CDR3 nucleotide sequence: TGTGCCAGAAGCCCAGGGACCTTC. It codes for CARSPGTF.

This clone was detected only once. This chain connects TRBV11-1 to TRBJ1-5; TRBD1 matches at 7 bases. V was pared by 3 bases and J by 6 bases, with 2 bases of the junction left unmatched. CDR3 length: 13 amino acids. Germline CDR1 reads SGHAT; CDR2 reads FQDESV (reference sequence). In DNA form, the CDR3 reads TGTGCCAGCAGCTTGGACAGGATTCAGCCCCAGCATTTT. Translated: CASSLDRIQPQHF.

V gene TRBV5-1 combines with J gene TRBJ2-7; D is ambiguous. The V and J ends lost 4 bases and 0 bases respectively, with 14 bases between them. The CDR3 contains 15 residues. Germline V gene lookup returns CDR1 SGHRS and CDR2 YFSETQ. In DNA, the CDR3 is TGCGCCAGCAGCCCCGGTGTTCTCGGCTCCTACGAGCAGTACTTC. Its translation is CASSPGVLGSYEQYF.

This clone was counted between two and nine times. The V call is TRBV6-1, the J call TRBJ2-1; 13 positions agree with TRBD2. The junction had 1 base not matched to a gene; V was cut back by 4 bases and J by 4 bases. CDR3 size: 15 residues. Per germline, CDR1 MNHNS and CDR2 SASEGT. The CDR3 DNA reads TGTGCCAGCAGTGGGACTAGCGGGAGTTACAATGAGCAGTTCTTC. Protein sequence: CASSGTSGSYNEQFF.

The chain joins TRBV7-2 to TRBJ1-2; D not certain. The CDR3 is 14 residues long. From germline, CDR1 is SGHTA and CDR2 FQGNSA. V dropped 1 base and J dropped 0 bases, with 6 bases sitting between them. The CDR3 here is CASSLDRANYGYTF. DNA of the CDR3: TGTGCCAGCAGCTTAGACCGGGCTAACTATGGCTACACCTTC.

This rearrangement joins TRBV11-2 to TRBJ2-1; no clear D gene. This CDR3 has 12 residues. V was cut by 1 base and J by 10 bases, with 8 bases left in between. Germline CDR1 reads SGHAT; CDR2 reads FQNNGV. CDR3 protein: CASSLAAREQFF. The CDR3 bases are TGTGCCAGCAGCTTAGCCGCGAGGGAGCAGTTCTTC.

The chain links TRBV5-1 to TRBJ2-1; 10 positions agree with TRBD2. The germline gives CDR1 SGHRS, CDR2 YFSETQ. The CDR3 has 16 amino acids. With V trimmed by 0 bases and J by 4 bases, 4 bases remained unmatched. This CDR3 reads CASSLAPSGGYNEQFF. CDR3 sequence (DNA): TGCGCCAGCAGCTTGGCCCCTAGCGGGGGTTACAATGAGCAGTTCTTC.

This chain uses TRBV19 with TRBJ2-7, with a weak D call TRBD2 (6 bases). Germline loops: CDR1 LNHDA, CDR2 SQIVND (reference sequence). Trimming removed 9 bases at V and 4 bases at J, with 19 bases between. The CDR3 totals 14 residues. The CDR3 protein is CASKRDGRGYEQYF. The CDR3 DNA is TGTGCCAGCAAACGTGACGGGAGAGGGTACGAGCAGTACTTC.

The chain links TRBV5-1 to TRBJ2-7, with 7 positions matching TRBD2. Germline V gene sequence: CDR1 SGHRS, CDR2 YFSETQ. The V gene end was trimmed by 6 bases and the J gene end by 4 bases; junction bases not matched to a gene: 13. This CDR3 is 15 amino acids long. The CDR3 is CASKLGGGPIYEQYF. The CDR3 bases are TGCGCCAGCAAGCTTGGGGGGGGACCGATTTACGAGCAGTACTTC.

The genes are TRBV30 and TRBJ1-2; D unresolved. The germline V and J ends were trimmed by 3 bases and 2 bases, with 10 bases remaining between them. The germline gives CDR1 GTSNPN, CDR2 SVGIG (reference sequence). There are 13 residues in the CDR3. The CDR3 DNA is TGTGCCTGGAGCACCGAGATGAACTATGGCTACACCTTC. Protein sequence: CAWSTEMNYGYTF.

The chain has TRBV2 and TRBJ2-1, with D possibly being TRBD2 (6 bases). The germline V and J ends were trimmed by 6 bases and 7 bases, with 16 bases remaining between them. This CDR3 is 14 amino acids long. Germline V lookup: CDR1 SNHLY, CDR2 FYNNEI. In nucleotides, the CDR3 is TGTGCCAGCAGGTCACTAGCTGCGGGGAATGAGCAGTTCTTC. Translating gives CASRSLAAGNEQFF.

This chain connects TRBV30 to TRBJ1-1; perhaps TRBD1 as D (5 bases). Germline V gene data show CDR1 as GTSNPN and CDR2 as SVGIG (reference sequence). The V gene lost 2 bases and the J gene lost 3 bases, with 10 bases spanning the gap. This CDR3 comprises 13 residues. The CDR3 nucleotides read TGTGCCTGGAGTTCCCGGGGGGACACTGAAGCTTTCTTT. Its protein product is CAWSSRGDTEAFF.

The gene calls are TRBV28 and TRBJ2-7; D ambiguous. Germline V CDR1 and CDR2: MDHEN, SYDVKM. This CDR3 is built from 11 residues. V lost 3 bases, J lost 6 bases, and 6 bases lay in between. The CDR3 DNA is TGTGCCAGCAGTTTTACCGGCGAGCAGTACTTC. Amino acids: CASSFTGEQYF.

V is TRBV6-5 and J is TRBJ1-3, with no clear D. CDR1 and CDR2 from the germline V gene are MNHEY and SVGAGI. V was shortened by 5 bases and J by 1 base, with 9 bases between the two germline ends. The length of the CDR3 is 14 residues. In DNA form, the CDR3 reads TGTGCCAGCAGTCCTACACAGTCTGGAAACACCATATATTTT. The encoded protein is CASSPTQSGNTIYF.

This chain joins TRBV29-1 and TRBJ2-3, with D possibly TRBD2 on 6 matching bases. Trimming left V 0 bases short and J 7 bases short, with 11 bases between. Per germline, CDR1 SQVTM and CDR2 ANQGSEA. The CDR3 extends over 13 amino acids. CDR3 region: CSVEERREYTQYF. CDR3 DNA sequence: TGCAGCGTTGAAGAAAGGAGGGAATATACGCAGTATTTT.

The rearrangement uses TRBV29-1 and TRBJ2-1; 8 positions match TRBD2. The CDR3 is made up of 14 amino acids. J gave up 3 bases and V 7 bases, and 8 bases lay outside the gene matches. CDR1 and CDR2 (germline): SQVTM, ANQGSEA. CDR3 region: CSGKTSGDYNEQFF. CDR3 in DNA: TGCAGCGGTAAAACTAGCGGCGACTACAATGAGCAGTTCTTC.

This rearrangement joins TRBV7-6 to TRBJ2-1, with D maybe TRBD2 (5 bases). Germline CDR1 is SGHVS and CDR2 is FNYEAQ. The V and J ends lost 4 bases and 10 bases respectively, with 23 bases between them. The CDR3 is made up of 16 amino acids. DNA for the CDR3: TGTGCCAGCAGCTCTGGGTCATTCGGGGTTAATGGCGAGCAGTTCTTC. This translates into CASSSGSFGVNGEQFF.

The DNA for the CDR3 is TGTGCCAGCAGCTTTCTTAGGGACATTCGCACCGGGGAGCTGTTTTTT. This codes for CASSFLRDIRTGELFF. The V and J genes are TRBV5-6 and TRBJ2-2, with D possibly being TRBD1 (6 bases). CDR1 and CDR2 from the germline V gene are SGHDT and YYEEEE. The CDR3 spans 16 residues. Trimming pared 2 bases from V and 4 bases from J, leaving 15 bases between.